Sequencing of this T cell receptor beta chain was carried out in a study of shared clonotypes between healthy human individuals. Findings and limits, study-wide: Among donors, clonotype sharing was expected to be affected by sequencing depth.

The CDR3 is made up of 12 amino acids. Trimming left V 0 bases short and J 10 bases short, with 9 bases between. CDR1 GTSNPN and CDR2 SVGIG come from the germline V gene (reference sequence). Every subset's genomic DNA went evenly onto several immunoSEQ plates. The method was immunoSEQ multiplex PCR; TCRdb's version includes in-frame clones alone and lacks a portion of them. The table shows roughly 500,000 clones, with over 60% occurring only once. Donors were healthy HIV-negative adults without recently reported acute infections or vaccinations. For this clone: The target antigen is unknown.

The sequenced sample was PBMCs. The chain uses TRBV30 and TRBJ1-4; D not resolved. This clonotype was sampled from a woman in her 40s in good health. Some clones in this sample may be carry-over from other donors' samples. This CDR3 reads CAWSVRMGKLFF. For the CDR3, the DNA is TGTGCCTGGAGTGTGAGGATGGGAAAACTGTTTTTT.